This record looks at one TCR beta chain sequence and its context. Clones were read by immunoSEQ multiplex PCR, and TCRdb kept only the in-frame ones, dropping some. The sample has hundreds of thousands of clones, around three quarters seen once; the top ten hold roughly 0.013%. The CDR3 has 15 residues. CDR1 and CDR2 from the germline V gene are SQVTM and ANQGSEA. V gave up 4 bases and J gave up 9 bases; unmatched junction bases: 11. The data stem from a study of shared T cell receptors in the human thymus. In addition, the sample was reused for a study of human thymus T cells. From that paper: The study used thymus tissue resected during corrective heart surgery. Apparent skewing of V and J gene usage characterized both thymic and blood repertoires. Related research found strongly overlapping thymic repertoires in unrelated individuals.

The receptor was isolated from a boy younger than two with a congenital heart defect. The specimen sequenced was thymocytes. The chain has TRBV29-1 and TRBJ2-1; 11 bases line up with TRBD2. The DNA for the CDR3 is TGCAGCGTTGCCCGGGGACTAGCGGAGCTCGGTGAGCAGTTCTTC. Translation gives CSVARGLAELGEQFF.